The present T cell receptor beta chain was sequenced within a study of cytomegalovirus exposure and HLA in healthy donors. Study results and caveats: In a later analysis, parvovirus B19, influenza, CMV and Epstein-Barr virus appeared linked to several top co-occurrence clusters. The study listed approximately 170 cytomegalovirus-associated TCR beta chains.

This CDR3 is built from 15 residues. Germline values: CDR1 SGHDT, CDR2 YYEEEE. The junction had 1 base not matched to a gene; V was cut back by 0 bases and J by 2 bases. To note about this clone: Antigen unknown.

Primers for the PCR totalled 60 Vbeta and 13 Jbeta. Data came from immunoSEQ multiplex PCR; TCRdb stores just in-frame clones and leaves some out. The sample includes around 120,000 clones. The chain links TRBV5-6 to TRBJ1-2; the match to TRBD1 covers 10 bases. Sequences were obtained from PBMCs. The TCR comes from a middle-aged man in good health and CMV-seronegative. The CDR3 is CASSLEGQGNYGYTF. DNA of the CDR3: TGTGCCAGCAGCTTGGAGGGACAGGGGAACTATGGCTACACCTTC.